This T cell receptor beta chain stems from a study of blood T cell repertoires in COVID-19. V trimming: 4 bases; J trimming: 1 base; junction bases outside the gene matches: 7. The CDR3 length is 16 residues. The germline CDR1 and CDR2 sequences are MRHNA and SNTAGT. The authors' processing: It was from reference gene primer amplification that nucleated cell counts were estimated. Method: immunoSEQ multiplex PCR; TCRdb's copy keeps in-frame clones and lacks some. That table is the source of V, J and clone size, and D and trimming were worked out from the DNA. The sample lists about 160,000 clones; 79% were seen once.

Sequencing input: peripheral blood. V is TRBV6-4 and J is TRBJ2-3; TRBD2 agrees at 8 bases. The source of this sequence is a woman in her fifties or sixties with COVID-19, enrolled during active disease. The CDR3 reads CASSGSGGAGTDTQYF. The DNA for the CDR3 is TGTGCCAGCAGTGGATCGGGGGGGGCCGGCACAGATACGCAGTATTTT.